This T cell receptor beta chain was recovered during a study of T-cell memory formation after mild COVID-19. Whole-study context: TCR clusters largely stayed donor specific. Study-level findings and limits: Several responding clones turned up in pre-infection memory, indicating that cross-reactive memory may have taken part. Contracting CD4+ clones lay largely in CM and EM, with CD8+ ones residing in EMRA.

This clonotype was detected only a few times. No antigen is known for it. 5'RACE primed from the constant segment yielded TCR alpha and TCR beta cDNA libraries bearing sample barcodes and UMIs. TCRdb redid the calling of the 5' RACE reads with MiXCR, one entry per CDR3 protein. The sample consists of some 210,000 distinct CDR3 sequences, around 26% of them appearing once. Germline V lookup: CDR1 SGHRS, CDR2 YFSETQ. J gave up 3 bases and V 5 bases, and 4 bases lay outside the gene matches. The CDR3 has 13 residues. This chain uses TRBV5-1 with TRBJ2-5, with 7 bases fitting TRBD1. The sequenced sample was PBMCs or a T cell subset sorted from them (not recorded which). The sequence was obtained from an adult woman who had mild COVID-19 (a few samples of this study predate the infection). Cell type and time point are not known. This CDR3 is CASSPGGKETQYF. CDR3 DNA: TGCGCCAGCAGTCCAGGGGGTAAAGAGACCCAGTACTTC.